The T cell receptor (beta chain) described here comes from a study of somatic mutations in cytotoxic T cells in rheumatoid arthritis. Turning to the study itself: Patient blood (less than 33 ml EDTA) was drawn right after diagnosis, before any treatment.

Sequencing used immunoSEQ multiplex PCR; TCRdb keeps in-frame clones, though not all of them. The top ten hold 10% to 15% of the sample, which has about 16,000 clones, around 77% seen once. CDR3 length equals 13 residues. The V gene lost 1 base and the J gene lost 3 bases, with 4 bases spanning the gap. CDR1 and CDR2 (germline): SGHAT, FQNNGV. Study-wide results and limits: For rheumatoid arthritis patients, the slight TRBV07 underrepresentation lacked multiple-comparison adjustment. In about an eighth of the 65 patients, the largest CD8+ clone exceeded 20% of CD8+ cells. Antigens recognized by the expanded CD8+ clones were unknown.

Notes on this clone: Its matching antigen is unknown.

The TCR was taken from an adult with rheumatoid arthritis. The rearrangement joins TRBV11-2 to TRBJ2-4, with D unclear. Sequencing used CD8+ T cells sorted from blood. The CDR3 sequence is CASSLVDKNIQYF. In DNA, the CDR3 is TGTGCCAGCAGCTTAGTGGACAAAAACATTCAGTACTTC.